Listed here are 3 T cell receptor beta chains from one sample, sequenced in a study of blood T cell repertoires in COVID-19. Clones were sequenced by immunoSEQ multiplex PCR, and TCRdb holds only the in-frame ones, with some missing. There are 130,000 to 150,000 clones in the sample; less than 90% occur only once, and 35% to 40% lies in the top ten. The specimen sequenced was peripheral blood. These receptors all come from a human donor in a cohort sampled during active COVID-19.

This CDR3 is CASSLEGHGTDTQYF. The CDR3 DNA sequence: TGCGCCAGCAGCTTAGAGGGACACGGCACAGATACGCAGTATTTT. The V gene is TRBV5-1, the J gene TRBJ2-3, with a tentative D call TRBD1 (6 bases). Trimming shortened V by 2 bases and J by 1 base, and 11 bases separated the two germline ends. Germline V lookup: CDR1 SGHRS, CDR2 YFSETQ. This CDR3 region has 15 residues.

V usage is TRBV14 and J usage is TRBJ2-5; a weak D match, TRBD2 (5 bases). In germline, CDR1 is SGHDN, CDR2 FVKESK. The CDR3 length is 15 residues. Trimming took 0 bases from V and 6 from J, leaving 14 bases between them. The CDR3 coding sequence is TGTGCCAGCAGCCAAGATGCCGGGATTGTAAAGACCCAGTACTTC. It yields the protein CASSQDAGIVKTQYF.

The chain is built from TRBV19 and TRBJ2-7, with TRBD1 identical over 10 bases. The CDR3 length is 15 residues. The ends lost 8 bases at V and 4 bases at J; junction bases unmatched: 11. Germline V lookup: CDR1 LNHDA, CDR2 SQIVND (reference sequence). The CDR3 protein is CASQRTGTGEYEQYF. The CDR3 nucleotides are TGTGCCAGTCAGAGAACCGGGACAGGGGAATACGAGCAGTACTTC.